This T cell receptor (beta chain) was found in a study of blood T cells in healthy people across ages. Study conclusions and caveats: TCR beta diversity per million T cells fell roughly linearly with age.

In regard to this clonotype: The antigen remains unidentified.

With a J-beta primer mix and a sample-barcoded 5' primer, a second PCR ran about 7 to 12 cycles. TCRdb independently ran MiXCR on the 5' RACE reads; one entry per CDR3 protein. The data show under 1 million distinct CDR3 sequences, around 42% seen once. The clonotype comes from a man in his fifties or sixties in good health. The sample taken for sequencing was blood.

Here the CDR3 reads CSARTEGDTQYF. The CDR3 bases are TGCAGTGCTAGGACGGAGGGAGATACGCAGTATTTT. This chain links TRBV20-1 with TRBJ2-3; D might be TRBD2 (6 bases). CDR3 length equals 12 residues. Germline values: CDR1 DFQATT, CDR2 SNEGSKA (reference sequence). V lost 3 bases and J 5 bases, leaving 9 bases between the germline ends.